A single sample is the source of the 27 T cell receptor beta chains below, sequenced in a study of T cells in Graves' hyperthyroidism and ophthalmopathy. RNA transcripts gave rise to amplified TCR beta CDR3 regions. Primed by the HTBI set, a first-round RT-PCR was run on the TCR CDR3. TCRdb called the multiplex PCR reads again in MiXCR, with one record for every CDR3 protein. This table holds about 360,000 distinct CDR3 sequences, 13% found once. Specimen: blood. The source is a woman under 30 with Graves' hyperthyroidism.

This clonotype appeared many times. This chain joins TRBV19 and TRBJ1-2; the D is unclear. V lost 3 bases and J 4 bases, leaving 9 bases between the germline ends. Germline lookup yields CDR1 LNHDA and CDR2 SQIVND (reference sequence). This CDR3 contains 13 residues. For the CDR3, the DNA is TGTGCCAGTAGTATCCCAGGATCCTATGGCTACACCTTC. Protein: CASSIPGSYGYTF.

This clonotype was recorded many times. The CDR3 DNA reads TGTGCCAGCAGTTTCAGACAGGGGTTCGGTCAGCCCCAGCATTTT. Translated: CASSFRQGFGQPQHF. This chain links TRBV12-3 or TRBV12-4 with TRBJ1-5; TRBD1 aligns across 8 bases. The CDR3 has 15 residues. Germline trimming cut 3 bases from V and 6 bases from J; bases unmatched to any gene: 7.

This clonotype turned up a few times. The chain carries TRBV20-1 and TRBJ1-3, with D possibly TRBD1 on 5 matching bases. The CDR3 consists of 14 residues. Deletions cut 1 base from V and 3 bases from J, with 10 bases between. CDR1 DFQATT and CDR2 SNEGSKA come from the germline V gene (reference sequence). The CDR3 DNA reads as TGCAGTGCTAGAGCCGGGGGTAATGGAAACACCATATATTTT. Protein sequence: CSARAGGNGNTIYF.

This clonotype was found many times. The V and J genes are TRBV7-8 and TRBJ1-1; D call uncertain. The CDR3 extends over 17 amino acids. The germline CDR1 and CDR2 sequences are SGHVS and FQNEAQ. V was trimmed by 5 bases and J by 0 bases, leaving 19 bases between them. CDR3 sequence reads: CASSPTRTPFLNTEAFF. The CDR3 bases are TGTGCCAGCAGCCCAACCCGGACCCCCTTTTTGAACACTGAAGCTTTCTTT.

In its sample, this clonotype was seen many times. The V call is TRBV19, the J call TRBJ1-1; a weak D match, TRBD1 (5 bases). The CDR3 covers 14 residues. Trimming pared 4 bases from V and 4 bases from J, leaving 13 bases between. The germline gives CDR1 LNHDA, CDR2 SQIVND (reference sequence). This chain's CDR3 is CASSTRDASTEAFF. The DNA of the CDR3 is TGTGCCAGTAGTACCCGGGACGCAAGCACTGAAGCTTTCTTT.

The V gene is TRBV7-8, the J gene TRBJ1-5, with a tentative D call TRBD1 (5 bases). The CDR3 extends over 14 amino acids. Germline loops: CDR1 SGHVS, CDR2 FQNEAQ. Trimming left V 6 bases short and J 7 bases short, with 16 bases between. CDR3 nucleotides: TGTGCCAGCAGAAAGAGCGGGGGGGAACAGCCCCAGCATTTT. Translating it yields CASRKSGGEQPQHF.

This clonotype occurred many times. CDR3: CSVAGQTMNTEAFF. CDR3 nucleotide sequence: TGCAGCGTTGCGGGGCAGACTATGAACACTGAAGCTTTCTTT. V and J are TRBV29-1 and TRBJ1-1; D may be TRBD1 (5 bases). The CDR3 is 14 amino acids. Trimming took off 4 bases at V and 0 bases at J, with 12 bases between the two ends. From germline, CDR1 is SQVTM and CDR2 ANQGSEA.

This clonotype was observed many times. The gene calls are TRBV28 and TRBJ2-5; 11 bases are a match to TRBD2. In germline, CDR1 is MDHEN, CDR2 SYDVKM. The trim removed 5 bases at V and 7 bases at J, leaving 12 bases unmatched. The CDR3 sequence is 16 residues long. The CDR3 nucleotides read TGTGCCAGCAGTCCTCGGACTAGCGGGTCTGGGGGGACCCAGTACTTC. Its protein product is CASSPRTSGSGGTQYF.

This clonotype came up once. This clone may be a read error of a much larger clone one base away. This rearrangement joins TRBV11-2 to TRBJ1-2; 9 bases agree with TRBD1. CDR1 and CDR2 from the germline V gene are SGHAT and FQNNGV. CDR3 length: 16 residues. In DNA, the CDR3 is TGTGCCAGCAGCTTAGATCTCGGGACAGGGATAGGTGGCTGCACCTTC. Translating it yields CASSLDLGTGIGGCTF.

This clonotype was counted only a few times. Written as DNA, the CDR3 is TGTGCCAGCAGCGTAGCACGGAAGAGCACAGATACGCAGTATTTT. It encodes CASSVARKSTDTQYF. The rearrangement joins TRBV9 to TRBJ2-3; no firm D call. The CDR3 runs 15 residues. Germline CDR1 SGDLS, CDR2 YYNGEE. Trimming shortened V by 0 bases and J by 0 bases, and 8 bases separated the two germline ends.

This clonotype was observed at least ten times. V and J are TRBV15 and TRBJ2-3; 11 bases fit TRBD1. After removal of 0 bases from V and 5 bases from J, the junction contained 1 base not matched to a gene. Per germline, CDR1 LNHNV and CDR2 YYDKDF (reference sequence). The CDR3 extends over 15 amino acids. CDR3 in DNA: TGTGCCACCAGCAGAGAGGGGACAGGGGGAGATACGCAGTATTTT. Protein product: CATSREGTGGDTQYF.

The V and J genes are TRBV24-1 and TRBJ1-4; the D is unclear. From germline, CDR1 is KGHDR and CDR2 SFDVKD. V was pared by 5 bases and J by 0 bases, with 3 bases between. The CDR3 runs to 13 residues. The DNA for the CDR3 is TGTGCCACCAGTGGTTCAACTAATGAAAAACTGTTTTTT. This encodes CATSGSTNEKLFF.

This CDR3 is CATLDVSYGYTF. For the CDR3, the DNA is TGTGCCACCCTGGACGTATCCTATGGCTACACCTTC. The rearrangement joins TRBV10-3 to TRBJ1-2; no firm D call. The V end was cut by 10 bases, the J end by 4 bases, with 13 bases between. Per the germline V gene, CDR1 is ENHRY and CDR2 is SYGVKD. This CDR3 has 12 amino acids.

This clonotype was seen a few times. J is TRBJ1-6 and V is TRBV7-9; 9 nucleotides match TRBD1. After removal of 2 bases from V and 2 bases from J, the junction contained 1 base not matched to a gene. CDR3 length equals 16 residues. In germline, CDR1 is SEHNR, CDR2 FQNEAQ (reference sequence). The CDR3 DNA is TGTGCCAGCAGCTTAAGACAGGGGGCCTATAATTCACCCCTCCACTTT. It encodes CASSLRQGAYNSPLHF.

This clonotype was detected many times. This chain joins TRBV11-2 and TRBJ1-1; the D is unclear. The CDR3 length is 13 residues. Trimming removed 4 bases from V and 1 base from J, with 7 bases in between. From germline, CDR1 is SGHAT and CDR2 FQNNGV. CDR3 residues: CASSSDGNTEAFF. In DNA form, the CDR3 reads TGTGCCAGCAGCTCGGACGGGAACACTGAAGCTTTCTTT.

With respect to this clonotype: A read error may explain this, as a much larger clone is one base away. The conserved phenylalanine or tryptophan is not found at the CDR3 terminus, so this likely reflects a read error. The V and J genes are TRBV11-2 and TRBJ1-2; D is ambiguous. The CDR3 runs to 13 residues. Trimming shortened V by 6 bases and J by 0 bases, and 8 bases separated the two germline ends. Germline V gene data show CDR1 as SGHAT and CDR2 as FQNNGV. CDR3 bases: TGTGCCAGCAGTTGGAGCTCTAACTATGGCTACACCCTC. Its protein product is CASSWSSNYGYTL.

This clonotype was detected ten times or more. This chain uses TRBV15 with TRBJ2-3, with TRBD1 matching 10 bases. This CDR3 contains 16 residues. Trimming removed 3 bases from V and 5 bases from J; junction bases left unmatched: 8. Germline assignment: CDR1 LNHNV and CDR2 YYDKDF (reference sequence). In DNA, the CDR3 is TGTGCCACCAGCAGTGGTAGGGACAGGGGTATAGATACGCAGTATTTT. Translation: CATSSGRDRGIDTQYF.

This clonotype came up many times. The CDR3 nucleotides are TGCAGTGCTAGAGATAGGAGGGTGGAAGCTTTCTTT. It codes for CSARDRRVEAFF. V gene TRBV20-1 combines with J gene TRBJ1-1; D remains ambiguous. Trimming stripped 0 bases from V and 8 bases from J, with 10 bases between. This CDR3 is built from 12 residues. Germline V gene data show CDR1 as DFQATT and CDR2 as SNEGSKA (reference sequence).

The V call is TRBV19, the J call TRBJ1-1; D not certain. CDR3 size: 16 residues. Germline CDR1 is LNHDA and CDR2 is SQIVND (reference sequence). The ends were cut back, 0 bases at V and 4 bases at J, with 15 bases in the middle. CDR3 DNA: TGTGCCAGTAGTATAGATAGTGTGGGGTTGGGCACTGAAGCTTTCTTT. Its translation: CASSIDSVGLGTEAFF.

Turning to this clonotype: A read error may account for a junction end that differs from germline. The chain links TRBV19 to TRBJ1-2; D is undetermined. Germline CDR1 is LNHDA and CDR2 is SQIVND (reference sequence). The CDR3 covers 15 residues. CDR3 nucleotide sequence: TGTGCCGGTAGTAGTCCGACGGGGATTCTCTATGGCTACACCTTC. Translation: CAGSSPTGILYGYTF.

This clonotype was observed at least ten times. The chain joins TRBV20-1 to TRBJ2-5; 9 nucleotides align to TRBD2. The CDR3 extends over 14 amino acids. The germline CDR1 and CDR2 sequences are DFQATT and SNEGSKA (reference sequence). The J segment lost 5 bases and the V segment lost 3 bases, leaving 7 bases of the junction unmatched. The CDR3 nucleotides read TGCAGTGCTAGTCTAGGACTAGCGATGGAGACCCAGTACTTC. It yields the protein CSASLGLAMETQYF.

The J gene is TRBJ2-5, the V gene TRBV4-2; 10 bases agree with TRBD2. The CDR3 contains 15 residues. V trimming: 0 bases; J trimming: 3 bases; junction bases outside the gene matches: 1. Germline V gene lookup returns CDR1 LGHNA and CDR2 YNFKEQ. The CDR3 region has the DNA TGTGCCAGCAGCCAAGATAGCGGGAGGAAAGAGACCCAGTACTTC. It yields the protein CASSQDSGRKETQYF.

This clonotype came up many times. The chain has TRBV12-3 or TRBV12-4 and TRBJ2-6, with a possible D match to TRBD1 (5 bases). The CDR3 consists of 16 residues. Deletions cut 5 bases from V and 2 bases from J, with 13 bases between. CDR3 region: CASSIFRAPGANVLTF. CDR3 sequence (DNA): TGTGCCAGCAGTATCTTCAGGGCTCCTGGGGCCAACGTCCTGACTTTC.

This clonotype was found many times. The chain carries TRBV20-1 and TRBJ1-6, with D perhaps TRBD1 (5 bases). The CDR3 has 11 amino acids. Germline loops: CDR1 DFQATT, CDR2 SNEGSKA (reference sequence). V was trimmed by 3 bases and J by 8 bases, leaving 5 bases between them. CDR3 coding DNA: TGCAGTGCTAGCAGGGATTCACCCCTCCACTTT. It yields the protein CSASRDSPLHF.

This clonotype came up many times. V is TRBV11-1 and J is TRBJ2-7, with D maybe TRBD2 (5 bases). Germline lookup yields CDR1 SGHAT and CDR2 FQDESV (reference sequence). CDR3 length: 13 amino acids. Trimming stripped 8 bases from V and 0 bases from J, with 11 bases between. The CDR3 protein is CASADRDSYEQYF. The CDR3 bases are TGTGCCAGCGCGGACCGGGACTCCTACGAGCAGTACTTC.

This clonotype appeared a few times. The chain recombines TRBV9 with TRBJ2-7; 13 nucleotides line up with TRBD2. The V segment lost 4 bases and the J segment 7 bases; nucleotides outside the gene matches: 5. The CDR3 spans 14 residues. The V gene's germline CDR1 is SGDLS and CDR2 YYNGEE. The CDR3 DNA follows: TGTGCCAGCAGCCCCCAACTAGCGGGAGGGGAGCAGTACTTC. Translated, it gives CASSPQLAGGEQYF.

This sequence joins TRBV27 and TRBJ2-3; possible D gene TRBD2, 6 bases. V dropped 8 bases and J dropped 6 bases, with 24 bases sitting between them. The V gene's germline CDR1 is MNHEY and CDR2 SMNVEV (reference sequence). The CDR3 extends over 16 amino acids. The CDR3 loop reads CASHSGGPSAPDTQYF. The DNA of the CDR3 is TGTGCCAGCCACTCCGGGGGACCCTCCGCACCCGATACGCAGTATTTT.